Below, 21 T cell receptor beta chains from the same sample are listed, as sequenced in a study of beta chain features in type 1 diabetes. No antigen has been assigned to these receptors. What was sequenced were expressed TCRB transcripts, since all of the isolated RNA had been reverse transcribed. The assay was immunoSEQ multiplex PCR, and TCRdb's table has in-frame clones only and misses some. The sample shows about 150,000 clones, 13% of them seen only once. Findings and caveats of the study: People with Type 1 diabetes carried modestly yet significantly shorter TCRB CDR3s in all four CD4+ subsets.

What was sequenced was central memory CD4+ T cells from blood. The receptors stem from a man younger than 30 with type 1 diabetes.

This clone was picked up a small number of times. This chain joins TRBV19 and TRBJ1-1; TRBD1 agrees at 7 bases. The CDR3 consists of 16 residues. Looked up from germline, CDR1 is LNHDA and CDR2 is SQIVND (reference sequence). V gave up 4 bases and J gave up 2 bases; unmatched junction bases: 10. DNA of the CDR3: TGTGCCAGTAGTAAGGGAGGGGGCGCCCTTAACACTGAAGCTTTCTTT. This translates into CASSKGGGALNTEAFF.

The chain recombines TRBV5-1 with TRBJ2-7; 9 bases align to TRBD1. CDR3 length: 14 amino acids. V gave up 4 bases and J gave up 5 bases; unmatched junction bases: 7. Germline CDR1 reads SGHRS; CDR2 reads YFSETQ. The CDR3 nucleotides read TGCGCCAGCAGCCAACCGGGACAGGGAAACGAGCAGTACTTC. This encodes CASSQPGQGNEQYF.

This clone was seen more than once but under ten times. This chain links TRBV6-5 with TRBJ1-5, with D maybe TRBD1 (5 bases). The ends were cut back, 4 bases at V and 1 base at J, with 11 bases in the middle. There are 15 residues in the CDR3. The germline V gene encodes CDR1 MNHEY and CDR2 SVGAGI. The CDR3 protein is CASSLSGGSNQPQHF. Here the CDR3 DNA reads TGTGCCAGCAGTTTATCGGGGGGGAGCAATCAGCCCCAGCATTTT.

Comments on this clone: Since a much larger clone is just one base distant, this may be a read error. The CDR3 here is CASRLPTSGGETQYF. As DNA, the CDR3 is TGTGCCAGCAGGCTTCCGACTAGCGGGGGGGAGACCCAGTACTTC. This chain connects TRBV28 to TRBJ2-5; 13 nucleotides agree with TRBD2. The germline CDR1 and CDR2 sequences are MDHEN and SYDVKM. The CDR3 runs 15 residues. The J segment lost 5 bases and the V segment lost 6 bases, leaving 6 bases of the junction unmatched.

This chain links TRBV7-9 with TRBJ2-1, with D unclear. There are 13 residues in the CDR3. V was pared by 4 bases and J by 8 bases, with 12 bases between. The germline gives CDR1 SEHNR, CDR2 FQNEAQ (reference sequence). CDR3 sequence: CASSSPRRDEQFF. The CDR3 nucleotides read TGTGCCAGCAGCTCCCCCCGCCGGGATGAGCAGTTCTTC.

This clone turned up a few times. CDR3 region: CASSLNRGLYGYTF. Here the CDR3 DNA reads TGTGCCAGCAGTTTAAACAGGGGGCTCTATGGCTACACCTTC. The V call is TRBV27, the J call TRBJ1-2; TRBD1 agrees at 9 bases. V lost 2 bases to trimming and J lost 4 bases; unmatched junction nucleotides: 2. The CDR3 extends over 14 amino acids. Per the germline V gene, CDR1 is MNHEY and CDR2 is SMNVEV (reference sequence).

This clone was detected only a few times. This chain connects TRBV5-1 to TRBJ1-1, with a possible D match to TRBD1 (6 bases). This CDR3 has 14 amino acids. Germline CDR1 and CDR2: SGHRS and YFSETQ. The germline V and J ends were trimmed by 0 bases and 3 bases, with 9 bases remaining between them. CDR3 protein: CASSLAPGDTEAFF. CDR3 nucleotides: TGCGCCAGCAGCTTGGCTCCAGGGGACACTGAAGCTTTCTTT.

This clone showed up just a few times. This chain links TRBV30 with TRBJ2-6; D is undetermined. The CDR3 covers 14 residues. The germline CDR1 and CDR2 sequences are GTSNPN and SVGIG (reference sequence). The V and J ends lost 5 bases and 1 base respectively, with 9 bases between them. The CDR3 reads CAWLLGSGANVLTF. CDR3 nucleotides: TGTGCCTGGCTGCTGGGGTCTGGGGCCAACGTCCTGACTTTC.

V usage is TRBV15 and J usage is TRBJ2-3; the D gene is possibly TRBD1 (5 bases). V gave up 5 bases and J gave up 2 bases, with 11 bases separating them. The V gene's germline CDR1 is LNHNV and CDR2 YYDKDF (reference sequence). The CDR3 is made up of 14 amino acids. In DNA form, the CDR3 reads TGTGCCACCAGCCCCTTAGGGGACACAGATACGCAGTATTTT. It translates to CATSPLGDTDTQYF. Supplemented by reference TRBV15 and TRBJ2-3, the full variable domain reads DAMVIQNPRYQVTQFGKPVTLSCSQTLNHNVMYWYQQKSSQAPKLLFHYYDKDFNNEADTPDNFQSRRPNTSFCFLDIRSPGLGDTAMYLCATSPLGDTDTQYFGPGTRLTVL.

This clone was seen a handful of times. This chain joins TRBV2 and TRBJ1-2; 9 bases are a match to TRBD1. This CDR3 has 13 residues. CDR1 SNHLY and CDR2 FYNNEI come from the germline V gene. V lost 4 bases and J lost 7; bases outside the gene matches: 4. The CDR3 protein is CASSVRDRVGYTF. The CDR3 DNA is TGTGCCAGCAGTGTTCGGGACAGGGTTGGCTACACCTTC. Variable domain in full (rest from reference TRBV2 and TRBJ1-2): EPEVTQTPSHQVTQMGQEVILRCVPISNHLYFYWYRQILGQKVEFLVSFYNNEISEKSEIFDDQFSVERPDGSNFTLKIRSTKLEDSAMYFCASSVRDRVGYTFGSGTRLTVV.

This clone was found a few times. The V and J genes are TRBV7-9 and TRBJ1-6; D is perhaps TRBD1 (6 bases). Trimming took off 10 bases at V and 7 bases at J, with 14 bases between the two ends. Germline loops: CDR1 SEHNR, CDR2 FQNEAQ (reference sequence). CDR3 length: 13 amino acids. DNA for the CDR3: TGTGCCATACCCTGGGGGCCGAATTCACCCCTCCACTTT. The encoded protein is CAIPWGPNSPLHF.

This clone was observed many times. Here the CDR3 reads CASSKGQSGANVLTF. In nucleotides, the CDR3 is TGTGCCAGCTCAAAGGGACAGTCTGGGGCCAACGTCCTGACTTTC. V and J are TRBV18 and TRBJ2-6; 7 positions match TRBD1. After removal of 5 bases from V and 1 base from J, the junction contained 2 bases not matched to a gene. This CDR3 spans 15 amino acids. Germline CDR1 and CDR2: KGHSH and LQKENI.

This clone was seen repeatedly, ten times or more. The rearrangement joins TRBV4-1 to TRBJ2-1; D possibly uses TRBD1 or TRBD2 (5 bases each). Germline CDR1 reads MGHRA; CDR2 reads YSYEKL. CDR3 length equals 15 residues. Trimming removed 1 base at V and 3 bases at J, with 10 bases between. The CDR3 region is CASSQGGWSYNEQFF. The DNA of the CDR3 is TGCGCCAGCAGCCAAGGGGGGTGGAGCTACAATGAGCAGTTCTTC.

The gene calls are TRBV6-5 and TRBJ2-7; 9 nucleotides align to TRBD2. CDR1 and CDR2 from the germline V gene are MNHEY and SVGAGI. This CDR3 spans 15 amino acids. V lost 5 bases to trimming and J lost 5 bases; unmatched junction nucleotides: 10. The CDR3 reads CASSPLAGDANEQYF. CDR3 in DNA: TGTGCCAGCAGTCCCTTAGCGGGAGATGCCAACGAGCAGTACTTC.

V usage is TRBV30 and J usage is TRBJ2-7, with TRBD2 matching over 8 bases. The CDR3 sequence is 15 residues long. CDR1 and CDR2 (germline): GTSNPN, SVGIG (reference sequence). Trimming cost V 1 base and J 0 bases; bases outside gene matches: 5. CDR3 DNA sequence: TGTGCCTGGAGTGGGACTAGCTTAAGCTCCTACGAGCAGTACTTC. Translating it yields CAWSGTSLSSYEQYF.

This chain uses TRBV7-9 with TRBJ2-7; 9 bases fit TRBD1. The CDR3 has 14 residues. Germline V gives CDR1 SEHNR, CDR2 FQNEAQ (reference sequence). Trimming removed 6 bases from V and 5 bases from J; junction bases left unmatched: 8. The CDR3 region has the DNA TGTGCCAGCAGACCTACAGGGGGCCATAACGAGCAGTACTTC. Its translation: CASRPTGGHNEQYF.

The chain is built from TRBV9 and TRBJ1-2; D possibly corresponds to TRBD1 (6 bases). This CDR3 contains 14 residues. Germline V lookup: CDR1 SGDLS, CDR2 YYNGEE. V lost 3 bases and J 2 bases, leaving 11 bases between the germline ends. The CDR3 here is CASSASGGNYGYTF. CDR3 in DNA: TGTGCCAGCAGCGCCTCGGGGGGCAACTATGGCTACACCTTC.

This clone turned up a few times. The J gene is TRBJ2-1, the V gene TRBV7-9; tentative D call: TRBD1 (6 bases). This CDR3 has 11 amino acids. Trimming took off 5 bases at V and 8 bases at J, with 7 bases between the two ends. Germline V gene lookup returns CDR1 SEHNR and CDR2 FQNEAQ (reference sequence). The CDR3, as DNA: TGTGCCAGCAGCAGGACAGATGAGCAGTTCTTC. Residues: CASSRTDEQFF.

The V and J genes are TRBV2 and TRBJ1-1; D not resolved. The length of the CDR3 is 11 residues. The V and J ends lost 9 bases and 6 bases respectively, with 11 bases between them. Per germline, CDR1 SNHLY and CDR2 FYNNEI. The CDR3, as DNA: TGTGCCAGTCGACCGGAGGCTGAAGCTTTCTTT. It translates to CASRPEAEAFF. The variable domain in full, completed from reference TRBV2 and TRBJ1-1, reads EPEVTQTPSHQVTQMGQEVILRCVPISNHLYFYWYRQILGQKVEFLVSFYNNEISEKSEIFDDQFSVERPDGSNFTLKIRSTKLEDSAMYFCASRPEAEAFFGQGTRLTVV.

The V and J genes are TRBV18 and TRBJ1-2, with TRBD1 matching 8 bases. V lost 3 bases, J lost 8 bases, and 5 bases stayed unmatched. From germline, CDR1 is KGHSH and CDR2 LQKENI. The CDR3 is made up of 13 amino acids. In DNA, the CDR3 is TGTGCCAGCTCACCGGAGGCAGGGGGCGGCTACACCTTC. Residues: CASSPEAGGGYTF. Drawing the rest from reference TRBV18 and TRBJ1-2, the complete variable domain is NAGVMQNPRHLVRRRGQEARLRCSPMKGHSHVYWYRQLPEEGLKFMVYLQKENIIDESGMPKERFSAEFPKEGPSILRIQQVVRGDSAAYFCASSPEAGGGYTFGSGTRLTVV.

Comments on this clone: A much larger clone differs from this one at a single base, so this may be a read error. The rearrangement links TRBV19 to TRBJ2-7, with TRBD1 identical over 12 bases. The germline CDR1 and CDR2 sequences are LNHDA and SQIVND (reference sequence). V dropped 6 bases and J dropped 4; count of bases not matched to a gene: 13. This CDR3 comprises 17 residues. CDR3 in DNA: TGTGCCAGTAGCGCCGGGGGACAGGGGGCGAGGGAGTACGAGCAGTACTTC. Encoded protein: CASSAGGQGAREYEQYF.